The 11 T cell receptor beta chains in this list originate from one sample, sequenced in a study of OX40 agonist ivuxolimab in advanced cancers. The repertoire was sequenced with immunoSEQ multiplex PCR; TCRdb's copy has only in-frame clones and lacks some. The sample contains 83,000 or so clones, about 80% of which appear only once. The sample consisted of CD4+ or CD8+ T cells sorted from blood, taken in a trial of the OX40 agonist ivuxolimab. These receptors all come from an adult with an advanced solid tumor such as melanoma, head and neck, liver or kidney cancer.

This clone was seen a few times. The chain carries TRBV18 and TRBJ2-3; 10 bases align to TRBD1. Germline loops: CDR1 KGHSH, CDR2 LQKENI. The CDR3 is made up of 14 amino acids. The junction had 1 base not matched to a gene; V was cut back by 4 bases and J by 3 bases. The CDR3 reads CASSRDRGTDTQYF. CDR3 DNA: TGTGCCAGCTCACGGGACAGGGGAACAGATACGCAGTATTTT. The full variable domain, completed using reference TRBV18 and TRBJ2-3, is NAGVMQNPRHLVRRRGQEARLRCSPMKGHSHVYWYRQLPEEGLKFMVYLQKENIIDESGMPKERFSAEFPKEGPSILRIQQVVRGDSAAYFCASSRDRGTDTQYFGPGTRLTVL.

The chain links TRBV5-8 to TRBJ2-7; maybe TRBD1 (6 bases). V was clipped by 3 bases and J by 6 bases, with 19 bases between them. The CDR3 is 15 residues long. Germline V gene sequence: CDR1 SGHTS, CDR2 YDEGEE. CDR3 protein: CASSSIVKQGTEQYF. The CDR3 DNA reads TGTGCCAGCAGCTCAATCGTAAAACAGGGAACCGAGCAGTACTTC.

The rearrangement links TRBV6-4 to TRBJ1-4, with TRBD1 identical over 9 bases. CDR1 is MRHNA, CDR2 SNTAGT, per germline. This CDR3 has 20 amino acids. Germline trimming cut 1 base from V and 7 bases from J; bases unmatched to any gene: 19. CDR3 amino acids: CASSDYNPHWTGEGSEKLFF. The CDR3 nucleotides read TGTGCCAGCAGTGACTACAACCCCCACTGGACAGGGGAGGGGAGTGAAAAACTGTTTTTT.

This clone was found once. The rearrangement joins TRBV4-1 to TRBJ1-2, with a weak D call TRBD1 (5 bases). The CDR3 spans 13 residues. V was clipped by 0 bases and J by 5 bases, with 7 bases between them. The germline gives CDR1 MGHRA, CDR2 YSYEKL. For the CDR3, the DNA is TGCGCCAGCAGCCAAGATAGACAGTATGGCTACACCTTC. Residues: CASSQDRQYGYTF.

The V and J genes are TRBV7-2 and TRBJ2-4; D remains unclear. Trimming stripped 6 bases from V and 8 bases from J, with 8 bases between. Germline values: CDR1 SGHTA, CDR2 FQGNSA. The CDR3 has 11 amino acids. CDR3 nucleotides: TGTGCCAGCAGGCTTCACGACATTCAGTACTTC. Translating gives CASRLHDIQYF.

The chain couples TRBV28 to TRBJ2-7; D is undetermined. This CDR3 contains 15 residues. Per germline, CDR1 MDHEN and CDR2 SYDVKM. V lost 3 bases and J 0 bases, leaving 12 bases between the germline ends. The CDR3 region is CASSFLRKSSYEQYF. The CDR3 bases are TGTGCCAGCAGTTTCCTCAGAAAGTCCTCCTACGAGCAGTACTTC.

The sample holds one count of this clone. The V call is TRBV6-5, the J call TRBJ2-5; D is perhaps TRBD1 (6 bases). V dropped 2 bases and J dropped 2 bases, with 12 bases sitting between them. The CDR3 sequence is 15 residues long. Per the germline V gene, CDR1 is MNHEY and CDR2 is SVGAGI. In nucleotides, the CDR3 is TGTGCCAGCAGTTACCAGACAGGATATCAAGAGACCCAGTACTTC. This codes for CASSYQTGYQETQYF.

V gene TRBV7-2 combines with J gene TRBJ1-2; maybe TRBD1 (6 bases). Germline CDR1 reads SGHTA; CDR2 reads FQGNSA. Between the trimmed V and J ends, which lost 6 bases and 4 bases, there was a span of 12 bases. This CDR3 spans 13 amino acids. This CDR3 is CASRGGGTYGYTF. The CDR3, as DNA: TGTGCCAGCAGAGGGGGGGGAACCTATGGCTACACCTTC. Using reference TRBV7-2 and TRBJ1-2 for the parts outside the CDR3, the full variable domain is GAGVSQSPSNKVTEKGKDVELRCDPISGHTALYWYRQSLGQGLEFLIYFQGNSAPDKSGLPSDRFSAERTGGSVSTLTIQRTQQEDSAVYLCASRGGGTYGYTFGSGTRLTVV.

V gene TRBV6-5 combines with J gene TRBJ2-7; 12 bases align to TRBD1. The CDR3 covers 16 residues. Germline V gene sequence: CDR1 MNHEY, CDR2 SVGAGI. V was clipped by 2 bases and J by 3 bases; unmatched bases: 5. The CDR3 loop reads CASSYAGTGGHYEQYF. As DNA, the CDR3 is TGTGCCAGCAGTTACGCCGGGACAGGGGGCCACTACGAGCAGTACTTC.

The rearrangement uses TRBV19 and TRBJ1-1, with D possibly TRBD1 on 5 matching bases. The CDR3 has 13 residues. The V gene lost 5 bases and the J gene lost 4 bases, with 11 bases spanning the gap. Germline loops: CDR1 LNHDA, CDR2 SQIVND (reference sequence). CDR3 amino acids: CASSPEGSTEAFF. The CDR3 coding sequence is TGTGCCAGTAGTCCAGAGGGGAGCACTGAAGCTTTCTTT.

This chain links TRBV27 with TRBJ1-2; D not resolved. V lost 10 bases and J 7 bases, leaving 16 bases between the germline ends. The CDR3 is 12 amino acids. The germline V gene encodes CDR1 MNHEY and CDR2 SMNVEV (reference sequence). DNA for the CDR3: TGTGCCACCGGTCCGCTAGCCAGTGGCTACACCTTC. Its translation: CATGPLASGYTF.